This T cell receptor beta chain was recovered during a study of blood T cell repertoires in COVID-19 (dated by TCRdb to the early 2020s). The study in broad terms: Samples covering the acute and convalescent phases of COVID-19 were provided by collaborators in the United States, Italy and Spain. The material from the prospective study consisted of cDNA or gDNA derived from T cells, B-cell-depleted T cells, or PBMCs. Deeply sampled blood TCRbeta repertoires from subjects exposed to, actively infected with, or recovered from COVID-19 were included in the dataset. The repertoires were released in a freely available public database intended as a resource for research on the immune response to SARS-CoV-2. Samples were obtained from the ongoing ImmuneRACE study (first 160 participants) and from about 1,300 subjects provided by 6 global collaborators. The sample metadata nearly always contained a de-identified subject ID, COVID-19 status, age in years and sex. Where HLA class I and class II types were available, the types were taken from metadata supplied by the sample provider, not from assay-based typing.

As for this clone: This clone's antigen is unknown. No quality values exist for individual bases; no much larger clone is one base distant.

Summary of the overall study and its limitations: The amount of clinical and demographic metadata varied by source and participant and was provided uncurated.

One collaborating source in Seattle enrolled patients during active infection and followed them longitudinally through the course of disease. The collaborating institutions used their own protocols to collect whole blood in K2EDTA tubes. Collaborator samples were shipped for TCRbeta analysis as frozen whole blood, isolated PBMCs, or DNA extracted from either sample type. The trim is 5 bases for V and 5 bases for J, with a gap of 9 bases between the germline ends. The CDR3, cysteine through phenylalanine, is 12 amino acids long. Just CDR3 DNA is preserved here, 36 bases in frame from base 1. The germline V gene gives CDR1 as MDHEN and CDR2 as SYDVKM. TCRbeta CDR3 regions were amplified from genomic DNA using the immunoSEQ Assay, a bias-controlled multiplex PCR. As for how the authors treated the data: Within the assay, amplification of reference gene primers was used to estimate how many nucleated cells each sample contained. Sequence reads were collapsed and filtered to measure the absolute abundance of every unique TCRbeta CDR3 rearrangement. For each sample, productive Simpson clonality was calculated by taking the square root of Simpson's diversity index across productive rearrangements. TCRdb mirrors the immuneACCESS table, restricted to in-frame sequences. Some clones are absent from its copies; in checked studies, under half trace to an unresolved V gene, and the reason for the others is unknown. Clonal size and the V and J genes are those of that table, whereas D and trimming came from the DNA. Recorded for this sample are a few hundred thousand clones; approximately 81% of them occurred a single time. The ten most abundant clones make up roughly a tenth of the sample.

Material: peripheral blood. The origin of this receptor is a woman older than 75 with COVID-19, enrolled during active disease. This chain is built from TRBV28 and TRBJ1-2; the D gene is perhaps TRBD1, from 5 matching bases. The sequenced DNA: TGTGCCAGCAGTCCCAGACAGTATGGCTACACCTTC. This encodes CASSPRQYGYTF.